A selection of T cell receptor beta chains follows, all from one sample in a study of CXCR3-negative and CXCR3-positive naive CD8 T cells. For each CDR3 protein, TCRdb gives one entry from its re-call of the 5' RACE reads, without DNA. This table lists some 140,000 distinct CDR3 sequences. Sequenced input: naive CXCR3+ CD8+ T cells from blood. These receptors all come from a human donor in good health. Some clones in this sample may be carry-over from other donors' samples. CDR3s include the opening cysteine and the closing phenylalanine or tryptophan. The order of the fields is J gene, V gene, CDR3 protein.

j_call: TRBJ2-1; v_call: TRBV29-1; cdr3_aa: CSVEGLAGGPSYNEQFF
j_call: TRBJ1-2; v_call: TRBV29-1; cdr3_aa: CSVGKPGRYGADYGYTF
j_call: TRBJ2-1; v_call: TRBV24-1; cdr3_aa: CATAPGLNLNEQFF
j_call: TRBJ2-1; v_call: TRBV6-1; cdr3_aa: CASSGLDTNNEQFF
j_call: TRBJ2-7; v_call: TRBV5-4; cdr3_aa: CASSLGVTGYEQYF
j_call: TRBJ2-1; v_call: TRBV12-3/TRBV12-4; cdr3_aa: CASSSGPSEYNEQFF
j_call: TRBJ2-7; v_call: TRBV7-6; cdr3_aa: CASSDQGSEQYF
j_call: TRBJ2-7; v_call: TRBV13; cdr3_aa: CASSLSSGPYEQYF
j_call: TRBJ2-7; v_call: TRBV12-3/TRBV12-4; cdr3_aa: CASSPSDSYEQYF
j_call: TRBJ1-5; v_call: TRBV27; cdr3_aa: CASSLLGDGQPQHF
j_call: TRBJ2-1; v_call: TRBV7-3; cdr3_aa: CASSPGGGINEQFF
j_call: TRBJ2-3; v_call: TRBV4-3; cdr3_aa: CASSQDRGFLAGSTDTQYF
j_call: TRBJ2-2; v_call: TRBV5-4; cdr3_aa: CASSSLQGPGELFF
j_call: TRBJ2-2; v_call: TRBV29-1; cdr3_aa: CSAYKGGTGELFF
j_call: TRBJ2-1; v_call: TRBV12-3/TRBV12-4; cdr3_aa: CASSPHSGTSDGEQFF
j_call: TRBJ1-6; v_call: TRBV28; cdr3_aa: CASSLLRGAFHSPLHF